This T cell receptor (beta chain) was retrieved from a study of tumor and adjacent non-tumor tissue in lung cancer. About the research overall: Aged roughly 31 to 85 years, patients included 10 men and 5 women with stage I to III disease. Findings and limits, study-wide: Normal lung showed higher cumulative top 100 clone frequency than tumor. Patients with more diverse tumor TCRs had worse survival.

No cell sorting was done before RNA was extracted from the tissue. A modified ARM-PCR protocol with three rounds of nested PCR amplified TCRbeta. TCRdb analysed the multiplex PCR reads with MiXCR anew, one entry per CDR3 protein. The table includes over 110,000 distinct CDR3 sequences, around 67% detected once. Concerning this clonotype: Its antigen is not identified.

Material for sequencing was lung tumor tissue. The clonotype originates from a man between 60 and 70 years old with small cell lung cancer.

Written as DNA, the CDR3 is TGTGCCAGCAGCTTTGGGGGACTCTCCTGCGAGCAATACGTC. Translated: CASSFGGLSCEQYV. The gene calls are TRBV11-1 and TRBJ2-7; TRBD2 might be the D (6 bases). This CDR3 has 14 amino acids. CDR1 is SGHAT, CDR2 FQDESV, per germline (reference sequence).